This is a list of T cell receptor beta chains from one sample in a study of blood T cells in healthy people across ages. TCRdb fed the 5' RACE reads into MiXCR, producing one record per CDR3 protein. Of approximately 360,000 distinct CDR3 sequences in the sample, 45% to 65% were seen once. The sample consisted of blood. These receptors were taken from a man aged 55 to 70 in good health. The CDR3 runs from the conserved cysteine through the conserved F or W. A D gene is named only where the DNA matches it firmly. Only some rows state a clone size, as once, few, many or a class for expanded clones.

v_call: TRBV7-2
d_call: TRBD1
j_call: .
clone_size: few
cdr3_aa: CASSFTGDNYEQYF

v_call: TRBV6-5
d_call: .
j_call: TRBJ2-7
clone_size: .
cdr3_aa: CASSRDLGGYEQYF

v_call: TRBV12-3/TRBV12-4
d_call: TRBD2
j_call: TRBJ2-7
clone_size: few
cdr3_aa: CASTLAGGPYEQYF

v_call: TRBV15
d_call: TRBD2
j_call: TRBJ2-1
clone_size: few
cdr3_aa: CATSREAGTSGTPFF

v_call: TRBV28
d_call: TRBD1
j_call: TRBJ1-2
clone_size: few
cdr3_aa: CASSTGQARYGYTF

v_call: TRBV29-1
d_call: TRBD1
j_call: .
clone_size: .
cdr3_aa: CGVEDGTENSYEQYF

v_call: TRBV4-2
d_call: .
j_call: TRBJ2-3
clone_size: .
cdr3_aa: CASSRGGATSTDTQYF

v_call: TRBV29-1
d_call: .
j_call: TRBJ2-4
clone_size: many
cdr3_aa: CSVWENIQYF

v_call: TRBV20-1
d_call: TRBD2
j_call: TRBJ2-7
clone_size: many
cdr3_aa: CSAMLAGGFYEQYF

v_call: TRBV2
d_call: TRBD1
j_call: TRBJ2-1
clone_size: .
cdr3_aa: CASNRRTGYNEQFF

v_call: TRBV9
d_call: .
j_call: TRBJ1-1
clone_size: .
cdr3_aa: CASSVAAGGGFDGTEAFF

v_call: TRBV20-1
d_call: .
j_call: TRBJ1-5
clone_size: .
cdr3_aa: CSARDPVSQPQHF

v_call: TRBV6-1
d_call: .
j_call: TRBJ1-5
clone_size: .
cdr3_aa: CASAAGHPSGPQHF

v_call: TRBV6-2/TRBV6-3
d_call: TRBD2
j_call: TRBJ2-3
clone_size: .
cdr3_aa: CASSYDASVAGGLTPTDTQYF

v_call: TRBV20-1
d_call: .
j_call: TRBJ1-2
clone_size: .
cdr3_aa: CSARRSEPPANYGYTF

v_call: TRBV6-5
d_call: .
j_call: TRBJ1-2
clone_size: .
cdr3_aa: CASKRAANYGYTF

v_call: TRBV18
d_call: .
j_call: TRBJ2-7
clone_size: .
cdr3_aa: CASSQDSFSYEQYF

v_call: TRBV7-2
d_call: .
j_call: TRBJ1-6
clone_size: .
cdr3_aa: CASSLDGRGNSPLHF

v_call: TRBV28
d_call: TRBD1
j_call: TRBJ2-7
clone_size: many
cdr3_aa: CASSSPGGRAYEQYF

v_call: TRBV2
d_call: .
j_call: TRBJ1-4
clone_size: few
cdr3_aa: CASIKQTNEKLFF

v_call: TRBV14
d_call: .
j_call: TRBJ2-5
clone_size: .
cdr3_aa: CASSQGSTTYQETQYF

v_call: TRBV12-3/TRBV12-4
d_call: TRBD2
j_call: TRBJ2-4
clone_size: .
cdr3_aa: CARSSHGGGRTYGQYF

v_call: TRBV30
d_call: TRBD1
j_call: TRBJ1-1
clone_size: .
cdr3_aa: CAWSVGQRNTEAFF

v_call: TRBV10-3
d_call: .
j_call: TRBJ2-7
clone_size: few
cdr3_aa: CATLSLDSYEQYF

v_call: TRBV6-2/TRBV6-3
d_call: TRBD2
j_call: TRBJ2-5
clone_size: .
cdr3_aa: CASSYSRLAGVTYQETQYF

v_call: TRBV12-3/TRBV12-4
d_call: TRBD2
j_call: TRBJ2-7
clone_size: .
cdr3_aa: CASRSQLAGASEQYF

v_call: TRBV28
d_call: .
j_call: TRBJ2-7
clone_size: few
cdr3_aa: CASSLPRSMGMQIKYEQYF

v_call: TRBV20-1
d_call: .
j_call: TRBJ1-2
clone_size: .
cdr3_aa: CSATQGAGYGYTF

v_call: TRBV4-3
d_call: .
j_call: TRBJ2-7
clone_size: .
cdr3_aa: CASSPRESRGGRYEQYF

v_call: TRBV12-3/TRBV12-4
d_call: TRBD1
j_call: TRBJ1-4
clone_size: .
cdr3_aa: CASGKQGNRGNEKLFF

v_call: TRBV14
d_call: TRBD2
j_call: TRBJ2-3
clone_size: .
cdr3_aa: CASSVPPGGGTDTQYF

v_call: TRBV2
d_call: .
j_call: TRBJ1-5
clone_size: few
cdr3_aa: CASSWGSNQPQHF

v_call: TRBV10-2
d_call: .
j_call: TRBJ2-7
clone_size: few
cdr3_aa: CASRRAAFYEQYF

v_call: TRBV20-1
d_call: .
j_call: TRBJ2-5
clone_size: few
cdr3_aa: CSALGTSQETQYF

v_call: TRBV6-6
d_call: .
j_call: TRBJ2-1
clone_size: .
cdr3_aa: CASSYSRDQYNEQFF

v_call: TRBV3-1
d_call: TRBD1
j_call: TRBJ1-2
clone_size: .
cdr3_aa: CVSGQGPGQGADGYTF

v_call: TRBV11-1
d_call: TRBD2
j_call: TRBJ2-3
clone_size: .
cdr3_aa: CASSQTSGGAQDTQYF

v_call: TRBV6-5
d_call: TRBD1
j_call: TRBJ1-2
clone_size: .
cdr3_aa: CASRPRGVNYGYTF

v_call: TRBV5-1
d_call: .
j_call: TRBJ1-2
clone_size: .
cdr3_aa: CASSSSAQGSGGYTF

v_call: TRBV12-3/TRBV12-4
d_call: TRBD2
j_call: TRBJ2-5
clone_size: .
cdr3_aa: CASSFTGREDQETQYF

v_call: TRBV18
d_call: .
j_call: TRBJ2-3
clone_size: few
cdr3_aa: CASSPIGSDTQYF

v_call: TRBV2
d_call: TRBD1
j_call: TRBJ1-2
clone_size: .
cdr3_aa: CASLFGTGVYGYTF

v_call: TRBV4-1
d_call: .
j_call: TRBJ1-2
clone_size: .
cdr3_aa: CASSQANGGSYGYTF

v_call: TRBV11-2
d_call: TRBD2
j_call: TRBJ2-3
clone_size: many
cdr3_aa: CASSPRAGGPDTQYF

v_call: TRBV4-2
d_call: TRBD2
j_call: TRBJ2-1
clone_size: .
cdr3_aa: CASSPRGEGRINEQFF

v_call: TRBV3-1
d_call: .
j_call: TRBJ2-3
clone_size: once
cdr3_aa: CASSQRAGRTDTQYF

v_call: TRBV20-1
d_call: TRBD2
j_call: TRBJ2-7
clone_size: few
cdr3_aa: CSAEGTRGEQYF

v_call: TRBV10-3
d_call: .
j_call: .
clone_size: .
cdr3_aa: CAISGGEETQYF

v_call: TRBV7-2
d_call: TRBD2
j_call: TRBJ2-5
clone_size: .
cdr3_aa: CASSPLAGGWETQYF

v_call: TRBV7-2
d_call: .
j_call: TRBJ2-5
clone_size: .
cdr3_aa: CASRLYRISQETQYF